This record looks at one T cell receptor beta chain sequence and its context. Its target is unknown. The data originate from a study of cytomegalovirus exposure and HLA in healthy donors. General study findings and limits: As a later analysis showed, a missense DCLRE1C variant was linked to trimming of TCR beta V- and J-genes. The HLA-A and HLA-B alleles of most subjects were reportedly predicted accurately from TCR beta sequences.

The germline V gene has CDR1 SQVTM and CDR2 ANQGSEA. This CDR3 is 11 amino acids long. Deletions cut 3 bases from V and 2 bases from J, with 3 bases between. 60 Vbeta and 13 Jbeta primers were used in PCR. TCRdb keeps only in-frame clones here, not all; method: immunoSEQ multiplex PCR. The table records approximately 220,000 clones, under 80% of them present only once. The chain links TRBV29-1 to TRBJ2-3; D not resolved. This receptor was obtained from a girl aged 2-10 years in good health and CMV-seronegative. The specimen was PBMCs. The CDR3 DNA reads TGCAGCGTTGACCACACAGATACGCAGTATTTT. As protein: CSVDHTDTQYF.